The table lists the clone carrying this TCR beta chain with many counts. Its target is unknown. TCR beta CDR3 regions were amplified from RNA transcripts. Second-round multiplex PCR came after first-round RT-PCR with HTBI primers. Each CDR3 protein is one row after TCRdb ran MiXCR on the multiplex PCR reads. Of 500,000 to 600,000 distinct CDR3 sequences listed, approximately 37% are singletons. The entry originates in a study of Graves' ophthalmopathy and Graves' hyperthyroidism. At the level of the study: Stable hyperthyroidism meant no ophthalmopathy within 18 months of follow-up. Study-level results: Appearing in blood as well were most expanded thyroid clonotypes above 0.001 frequency.

The evidence that diagnosis relied on was clinical symptoms, serum thyroxine, TRAb, thyroid ultrasound and orbital computed tomography. This CDR3 has 15 amino acids. CDR1 and CDR2 from the germline V gene are MNHNY and SVGAGI (reference sequence). The ends were cut back, 0 bases at V and 3 bases at J, with 9 bases in the middle. This TCR was sampled from an adult man with Graves' hyperthyroidism. Sequencing used peripheral blood or thyroid tissue (not recorded which). The chain couples TRBV6-6 to TRBJ1-3, with D unclear. The CDR3 region is CASSYSEAGGNTIYF. CDR3 nucleotides: TGTGCCAGCAGTTACTCTGAGGCAGGTGGAAACACCATATATTTT.